This T cell receptor (beta chain) stems from a study of T cell responses to AZD1222 COVID-19 vaccine. The CDR3 length is 12 residues. The germline CDR1 and CDR2 sequences are SNHLY and FYNNEI. V lost 6 bases, J lost 4 bases, and 9 bases lay in between. Clones were sequenced by immunoSEQ multiplex PCR, and TCRdb holds only the in-frame ones, with some missing. The sample includes about 68,000 clones, around 83% of them seen just once. V usage is TRBV2 and J usage is TRBJ1-2, with a tentative D call TRBD1 (6 bases). This receptor was identified in an adult in good health. The sample consisted of peripheral blood, taken on day 0 of AZD1222 vaccination. The CDR3 here is CASREQGYGYTF. DNA for the CDR3: TGTGCCAGCAGGGAACAGGGCTATGGCTACACCTTC. Full variable domain (remainder filled in from reference TRBV2 and TRBJ1-2): EPEVTQTPSHQVTQMGQEVILRCVPISNHLYFYWYRQILGQKVEFLVSFYNNEISEKSEIFDDQFSVERPDGSNFTLKIRSTKLEDSAMYFCASREQGYGYTFGSGTRLTVV.